These 27 T cell receptor beta chains share one sample of origin, sequenced in a study of blood T cell repertoires in COVID-19. Some clones are missing from TCRdb's copy, which holds only in-frame ones; the method was immunoSEQ multiplex PCR. This table has 160,000 or so clones, 83% appearing once. Sequencing was done on a sample of peripheral blood. These receptor sequences come from a human donor in a cohort sampled during active COVID-19.

The table lists this clone with a few counts. The V gene is TRBV28, the J gene TRBJ1-2; D gene ambiguous. Germline CDR1 and CDR2: MDHEN and SYDVKM. The CDR3 contains 13 residues. V dropped 6 bases and J dropped 8 bases, with 16 bases sitting between them. CDR3 sequence reads: CASSPKALRGYTF. CDR3 coding DNA: TGTGCCAGCAGCCCGAAAGCCCTTAGAGGCTACACCTTC.

The chain joins TRBV6-2 or TRBV6-3 to TRBJ2-6; D perhaps matches TRBD2 (5 bases). Germline V gene sequence: CDR1 MNHEY, CDR2 SVGEGT. The V end lost 2 bases, the J end lost 0 bases, and 8 bases lay between the germline ends. CDR3 size: 16 residues. CDR3: CASSYRGPSGANVLTF. DNA of the CDR3: TGTGCCAGCAGTTACCGCGGGCCCTCTGGGGCCAACGTCCTGACTTTC.

The chain couples TRBV7-2 to TRBJ2-3; 10 bases are shared with TRBD2. The J segment lost 5 bases and the V segment lost 2 bases, leaving 4 bases of the junction unmatched. The CDR3 spans 15 residues. CDR1 and CDR2 (germline): SGHTA, FQGNSA. In DNA, the CDR3 is TGTGCCAGCAGCTTACTAGCGGGAGTTATAGATACGCAGTATTTT. This sequence encodes CASSLLAGVIDTQYF.

The chain uses TRBV5-8 and TRBJ1-2; possibly TRBD1 for D (6 bases). Germline CDR1 SGHTS, CDR2 YDEGEE. The CDR3 covers 13 residues. V was pared by 3 bases and J by 3 bases, with 9 bases between. CDR3 residues: CASSSTGYYGYTF. CDR3 coding DNA: TGTGCCAGCAGCTCTACAGGGTACTATGGCTACACCTTC.

The J gene is TRBJ1-1, the V gene TRBV19, with TRBD1 matching 7 bases. With 5 bases clipped from V and 0 bases from J, the junction kept 9 bases outside the gene matches. CDR1 LNHDA and CDR2 SQIVND come from the germline V gene (reference sequence). The CDR3 has 16 amino acids. The DNA of the CDR3 is TGTGCCAGTAGTGCCCGACAGGGCTTATTGAACACTGAAGCTTTCTTT. Amino acid sequence: CASSARQGLLNTEAFF.

The rearrangement uses TRBV3-1 (or the pseudogene TRBV3-2) and TRBJ2-7; 7 bases map to TRBD2. V dropped 1 base and J dropped 0; count of bases not matched to a gene: 9. This CDR3 has 17 residues. Germline CDR1 reads LGHDT; CDR2 reads YNNKEL (reference sequence). As DNA, the CDR3 is TGTGCCAGCAGCCAAGCGTACTTGGCGGGGGACTCCTACGAGCAGTACTTC. Its translation is CASSQAYLAGDSYEQYF.

The rearrangement joins TRBV7-3 to TRBJ2-3, with TRBD2 identical over 8 bases. The J segment lost 0 bases and the V segment lost 2 bases, leaving 4 bases of the junction unmatched. The CDR3 is 16 amino acids. Germline CDR1 and CDR2: SGHTA and FQGTGA. The CDR3, as DNA: TGTGCCAGCAGCTTAGGTAGCGGGGTTAGCACAGATACGCAGTATTTT. Translated: CASSLGSGVSTDTQYF.

The chain recombines TRBV4-3 with TRBJ1-1; tentative D call: TRBD1 (5 bases). CDR1 and CDR2 from the germline V gene are LGHNA and YSLEER. The CDR3 is 15 amino acids. With 1 base removed from V and 4 bases from J, the gap between germline ends came to 13 bases. CDR3 amino acids: CASSQGPGGGTEAFF. The CDR3 DNA follows: TGCGCCAGCAGCCAAGGCCCGGGGGGGGGCACTGAAGCTTTCTTT.

The chain is built from TRBV7-8 and TRBJ1-5; D is uncertain. Germline CDR1 SGHVS, CDR2 FQNEAQ. V lost 1 base and J 0 bases, leaving 10 bases between the germline ends. The CDR3 contains 16 residues. The CDR3 nucleotides read TGTGCCAGCAGCTTAGGGGGAGCAGCTAGCAATCAGCCCCAGCATTTT. Residues: CASSLGGAASNQPQHF.

This clone appeared a few times. The gene calls are TRBV5-4 and TRBJ1-2; the match to TRBD1 covers 9 bases. In germline, CDR1 is SGHNT, CDR2 YYREEE (reference sequence). Trimming cost V 4 bases and J 4 bases; bases outside gene matches: 11. CDR3 size: 16 residues. For the CDR3, the DNA is TGTGCCAGCAGCCTCGGGGCCGGGACAGGGATCTATGGCTACACCTTC. Its protein product is CASSLGAGTGIYGYTF.

The chain is built from TRBV7-3 and TRBJ2-6; 7 nucleotides match TRBD1. With V trimmed by 5 bases and J by 2 bases, 3 bases remained unmatched. The CDR3 covers 15 residues. Germline CDR1 SGHTA, CDR2 FQGTGA. The CDR3 sequence is CASSLTGAGANVLTF. The CDR3 DNA follows: TGTGCCAGCAGCCTTACAGGGGCTGGGGCCAACGTCCTGACTTTC.

This chain uses TRBV28 with TRBJ2-7; weak D call: TRBD1 (6 bases). Germline CDR1 is MDHEN and CDR2 is SYDVKM. The CDR3 is 11 amino acids. V was pared by 9 bases and J by 2 bases, with 8 bases between. The chain's CDR3 is CARQGPYEQYF. The CDR3 nucleotides are TGTGCCAGACAGGGACCCTACGAGCAGTACTTC. The entire variable domain, with the rest obtained from reference TRBV28 and TRBJ2-7, is as follows: DVKVTQSSRYLVKRTGEKVFLECVQDMDHENMFWYRQDPGLGLRLIYFSYDVKMKEKGDIPEGYSVSREKKERFSLILESASTNQTSMYLCARQGPYEQYFGPGTRLTVT.

The chain couples TRBV7-3 to TRBJ2-7; 9 positions match TRBD1. The junction had 7 bases not matched to a gene; V was cut back by 3 bases and J by 1 base. Germline V gene lookup returns CDR1 SGHTA and CDR2 FQGTGA. The CDR3 covers 16 residues. The CDR3 DNA is TGTGCCAGCAGCTTGCGCCCCGGGACAGGGTCCTACGAGCAGTACTTC. Translated, it gives CASSLRPGTGSYEQYF.

The genes are TRBV9 and TRBJ2-7; TRBD1 aligns across 7 bases. Germline V CDR1 and CDR2: SGDLS, YYNGEE. The CDR3 is made up of 15 amino acids. The V and J ends lost 2 bases and 2 bases, in that order; junction bases with no gene match: 7. CDR3 DNA sequence: TGTGCCAGCAGCGTCCGGGACAGCAAGACCTACGAGCAGTACTTC. Protein product: CASSVRDSKTYEQYF.

The CDR3 region has the DNA TGTGCCAGTAGTATGGCGGCTAGCAATCAGCCCCAGCATTTT. This codes for CASSMAASNQPQHF. This chain connects TRBV19 to TRBJ1-5; no definite D call. The CDR3 spans 14 residues. Trimming removed 3 bases at V and 0 bases at J, with 6 bases between. Germline CDR1 is LNHDA and CDR2 is SQIVND (reference sequence).

A few counts support this clone. The gene calls are TRBV6-5 and TRBJ1-5; 10 bases align to TRBD1. The germline CDR1 and CDR2 sequences are MNHEY and SVGAGI. V shed 6 bases and J 3 bases; nucleotides not matched to a gene: 5. The length of the CDR3 is 15 residues. The DNA for the CDR3 is TGTGCCAGCAGGGGGGACAGGGGCCACAATCAGCCCCAGCATTTT. It is translated as CASRGDRGHNQPQHF.

This sequence joins TRBV10-3 and TRBJ1-2; 7 bases align to TRBD1. The CDR3 covers 12 residues. Germline V CDR1 and CDR2: ENHRY, SYGVKD. J lost 2 bases, V lost 10 bases, and 4 bases had no gene match. CDR3 sequence: CATETGNYGYTF. CDR3 nucleotide sequence: TGTGCCACAGAGACAGGGAACTATGGCTACACCTTC.

This chain uses TRBV2 with TRBJ2-7, with 7 nucleotides matching TRBD1. This CDR3 is built from 14 residues. V lost 4 bases and J lost 4; bases outside the gene matches: 7. CDR1 SNHLY and CDR2 FYNNEI come from the germline V gene. The CDR3 region has the DNA TGTGCCAGCAGTGTACAGGGGTCTAGGTACGAGCAGTACTTC. Translation gives CASSVQGSRYEQYF.

The chain carries TRBV11-2 and TRBJ2-7; D might be TRBD1 (6 bases). The germline V gene has CDR1 SGHAT and CDR2 FQNNGV. The CDR3 loop spans 12 amino acids. The V and J ends lost 6 bases and 5 bases respectively, with 11 bases between them. The CDR3 nucleotides are TGTGCCAGCAGTCTAGGGGGACACGAGCAGTACTTC. Translation gives CASSLGGHEQYF.

This chain joins TRBV10-3 and TRBJ2-3, with 10 positions matching TRBD1. After removal of 0 bases from V and 5 bases from J, the junction contained 2 bases not matched to a gene. The CDR3 has 15 residues. The V gene's germline CDR1 is ENHRY and CDR2 SYGVKD. The CDR3 nucleotides read TGTGCCATCAGTGAGTCGGGACAGGGGAAAGATACGCAGTATTTT. Amino acids: CAISESGQGKDTQYF.

The gene calls are TRBV6-1 and TRBJ2-7; TRBD2 aligns across 11 bases. Germline-derived CDR1 and CDR2 are MNHNS and SASEGT. The CDR3 is 17 residues long. V lost 0 bases, J lost 4 bases, and 8 bases stayed unmatched. The CDR3 sequence: CASSEARVAGGQYEQYF. CDR3 nucleotide sequence: TGTGCCAGCAGTGAAGCACGGGTAGCGGGGGGGCAATACGAGCAGTACTTC.

CDR3: CASKRTSGGGETQYF. As DNA, the CDR3 is TGTGCCAGTAAACGGACTAGCGGAGGGGGAGAGACCCAGTACTTC. The J gene is TRBJ2-5, the V gene TRBV19; 10 nucleotides match TRBD2. Germline V lookup: CDR1 LNHDA, CDR2 SQIVND (reference sequence). The CDR3 extends over 15 amino acids. V trimming: 7 bases; J trimming: 4 bases; junction bases outside the gene matches: 9.

V is TRBV6-6 and J is TRBJ2-7; D is unresolved. The V and J ends lost 4 bases and 1 base respectively, with 8 bases between them. CDR3 length: 13 residues. Germline lookup yields CDR1 MNHNY and CDR2 SVGAGI (reference sequence). For the CDR3, the DNA is TGTGCCAGCAGTTCCCAGGCGTCCTACGAGCAGTACTTC. This translates into CASSSQASYEQYF.

This clone has more than one count but fewer than ten. The rearrangement links TRBV7-3 to TRBJ2-7, with 8 positions matching TRBD2. Germline V gene sequence: CDR1 SGHTA, CDR2 FQGTGA. The CDR3 loop spans 17 amino acids. After removal of 5 bases from V and 0 bases from J, the junction contained 12 bases not matched to a gene. In DNA form, the CDR3 reads TGTGCCAGCAGCGAGGGACTAGGGCCTATGAGCTCCTACGAGCAGTACTTC. Its protein product is CASSEGLGPMSSYEQYF. Full variable domain (outside the CDR3, taken from reference TRBV7-3 and TRBJ2-7): GAGVSQTPSNKVTEKGKYVELRCDPISGHTALYWYRQSLGQGPEFLIYFQGTGAADDSGLPNDRFFAVRPEGSVSTLKIQRTERGDSAVYLCASSEGLGPMSSYEQYFGPGTRLTVT.

V is TRBV12-3 or TRBV12-4 and J is TRBJ1-1; possibly TRBD1 for D (5 bases). Between the trimmed V and J ends, which lost 5 bases and 11 bases, there was a span of 9 bases. The CDR3 length is 10 residues. The CDR3 nucleotides are TGTGCCAGCAGTCAGGGTAGGGCTTTCTTT. Translation gives CASSQGRAFF.

This clone was counted a few times. V and J are TRBV28 and TRBJ2-2; the D gene is possibly TRBD1 (5 bases). V was shortened by 6 bases and J by 4 bases, with 15 bases between the two germline ends. Germline CDR1 is MDHEN and CDR2 is SYDVKM. The CDR3 is made up of 15 amino acids. DNA of the CDR3: TGTGCCAGCAGACCAGGGCCCTCGGGCACCGGGGAGCTGTTTTTT. Residues: CASRPGPSGTGELFF.

The rearrangement uses TRBV7-3 and TRBJ2-3; 9 bases are shared with TRBD1. J was trimmed by 2 bases and V by 5 bases; bases with no gene match: 2. In germline, CDR1 is SGHTA, CDR2 FQGTGA. CDR3 length: 14 amino acids. CDR3 residues: CASSRQGVTDTQYF. The CDR3 nucleotides read TGTGCCAGCAGCCGACAGGGGGTCACAGATACGCAGTATTTT.